The 20 T cell receptor beta chains below were found in one sample sequenced in a study of monozygotic twins with inflammatory bowel disease. Reprocessing the 5' RACE reads, TCRdb reports a single entry for every CDR3 protein and omits DNA. This table lists roughly 330,000 distinct CDR3 sequences. Sequencing was carried out using blood. The origin of the receptors is a human donor with ulcerative colitis or Crohn's disease, or a healthy co-twin of an affected twin (not recorded which).

The CDR3 sequence: CASRKGDRAWTEAFF. The chain combines TRBV18 with TRBJ1-1; the TCRdb call, TRBD1, lacks DNA for checking. This CDR3 comprises 15 residues. Germline CDR1 is KGHSH and CDR2 is LQKENI. The variable domain in full, with the rest retrieved from reference TRBV18 and TRBJ1-1, is NAGVMQNPRHLVRRRGQEARLRCSPMKGHSHVYWYRQLPEEGLKFMVYLQKENIIDESGMPKERFSAEFPKEGPSILRIQQVVRGDSAAYFCASRKGDRAWTEAFFGQGTRLTVV.

The chain carries TRBV7-9 and TRBJ2-3; TCRdb returns TRBD1, unconfirmable since there is no DNA. This CDR3 contains 16 residues. CDR1 and CDR2 (germline): SEHNR, FQNEAQ (reference sequence). CDR3 sequence: CASSPTGSFWGDTQYF.

CDR3 in amino acids: CASSQGILRDSTYEQYF. The gene calls are TRBV14 and TRBJ2-7; TCRdb's D call, TRBD2, is unchecked because there is no DNA. The CDR3 extends over 17 amino acids. Per the germline V gene, CDR1 is SGHDN and CDR2 is FVKESK.

The rearrangement links TRBV12-3 or TRBV12-4 to TRBJ1-1; the TCRdb D gene call, TRBD1, has no DNA to confirm it. There are 15 residues in the CDR3. The CDR3 loop is CASSSPQGMSTEAFF.

The chain employs TRBV5-1 and TRBJ1-3. Germline loops: CDR1 SGHRS, CDR2 YFSETQ. CDR3 length equals 13 residues. CDR3 amino acids: CASSSTSGNTIYF. Together with reference TRBV5-1 and TRBJ1-3, the CDR3 gives the full variable domain: KAGVTQTPRYLIKTRGQQVTLSCSPISGHRSVSWYQQTPGQGLQFLFEYFSETQRNKGNFPGRFSGRQFSNSRSEMNVSTLELGDSALYLCASSSTSGNTIYFGEGSWLTVV.

The genes are TRBV21-1 and TRBJ2-1; TCRdb indicates TRBD2, and absent DNA this call remains unverified. TRBV21-1 is flagged as a pseudogene. CDR3 length: 15 amino acids. CDR3 region: CASSSKEGLEDEQFF.

The chain combines TRBV24-1 with TRBJ2-1; TCRdb indicates TRBD1, and absent DNA this call remains unverified. Germline values: CDR1 KGHDR, CDR2 SFDVKD. This CDR3 spans 16 amino acids. CDR3 sequence reads: CATSDLAGATYNEQFF.

This chain links TRBV18 with TRBJ1-1. Germline CDR1 reads KGHSH; CDR2 reads LQKENI. The CDR3 runs to 13 residues. The CDR3 spells CASSLLDGSEAFF.

The chain recombines TRBV5-1 with TRBJ2-1; TCRdb reports TRBD2, a call that lacks DNA to check it against. The CDR3 contains 14 residues. Per the germline V gene, CDR1 is SGHRS and CDR2 is YFSETQ. CDR3 amino acids: CASQLGVNYNEQFF.

The genes are TRBV5-1 and TRBJ2-2; checking the TCRdb D call of TRBD1 is not possible without DNA. There are 14 residues in the CDR3. Germline loops: CDR1 SGHRS, CDR2 YFSETQ. CDR3 sequence reads: CASRPSPGPGELFF.

V and J are TRBV29-1 and TRBJ1-1; TCRdb's D gene call, TRBD1, goes unchecked for lack of DNA. The CDR3 sequence is 14 residues long. Germline CDR1 reads SQVTM; CDR2 reads ANQGSEA. CDR3 residues: CSVLTGVLDTEAFF.

The chain employs TRBV28 and TRBJ2-5; TCRdb returns TRBD2, unconfirmable since there is no DNA. This CDR3 is 11 amino acids long. The germline V gene encodes CDR1 MDHEN and CDR2 SYDVKM. The CDR3 reads CATSIEETQYF.

The chain employs TRBV20-1 and TRBJ2-1; absent DNA, TCRdb's TRBD2 call cannot be checked. The length of the CDR3 is 13 residues. CDR1 is DFQATT, CDR2 SNEGSKA, per germline (reference sequence). CDR3 sequence reads: CSARPSGRNEQFF.

V usage is TRBV20-1 and J usage is TRBJ1-1; TCRdb's assignment of TRBD1 cannot be checked, as there is no DNA. Looked up from germline, CDR1 is DFQATT and CDR2 is SNEGSKA (reference sequence). CDR3 length equals 16 residues. The CDR3 here is CSARLSDQGQGTEAFF.

This sequence joins TRBV7-2 and TRBJ2-3; TCRdb's D gene call, TRBD2, goes unchecked for lack of DNA. This CDR3 contains 16 residues. Germline-derived CDR1 and CDR2 are SGHTA and FQGNSA. This CDR3 is CASSLAHAGATDTQYF.

The V call is TRBV7-9, the J call TRBJ2-7. The CDR3 length is 15 residues. Germline V gives CDR1 SEHNR, CDR2 FQNEAQ (reference sequence). The CDR3 sequence: CASSFSGAGSYEQYF.

The chain employs TRBV12-3 or TRBV12-4 and TRBJ1-4; TCRdb picks TRBD1, but there is no DNA to check that call. This CDR3 has 15 amino acids. This chain's CDR3 is CASSNVGTGNEKLFF.

The chain employs TRBV11-2 and TRBJ2-7; the TRBD2 assignment by TCRdb is unverifiable without DNA. Germline CDR1 SGHAT, CDR2 FQNNGV. The CDR3 contains 17 residues. CDR3: CASSLGSGRIVTYEQYF.

This sequence joins TRBV24-1 and TRBJ2-1; TCRdb returns TRBD1, unconfirmable since there is no DNA. The CDR3 runs 16 residues. Germline CDR1 KGHDR, CDR2 SFDVKD. The chain's CDR3 is CATSDQRTGPNNEQFF.

The rearrangement joins TRBV18 to TRBJ2-1; TCRdb's D gene call, TRBD2, goes unchecked for lack of DNA. This CDR3 is 17 amino acids long. CDR1 KGHSH and CDR2 LQKENI come from the germline V gene. This chain's CDR3 is CASSRPFASGGGDEQFF.